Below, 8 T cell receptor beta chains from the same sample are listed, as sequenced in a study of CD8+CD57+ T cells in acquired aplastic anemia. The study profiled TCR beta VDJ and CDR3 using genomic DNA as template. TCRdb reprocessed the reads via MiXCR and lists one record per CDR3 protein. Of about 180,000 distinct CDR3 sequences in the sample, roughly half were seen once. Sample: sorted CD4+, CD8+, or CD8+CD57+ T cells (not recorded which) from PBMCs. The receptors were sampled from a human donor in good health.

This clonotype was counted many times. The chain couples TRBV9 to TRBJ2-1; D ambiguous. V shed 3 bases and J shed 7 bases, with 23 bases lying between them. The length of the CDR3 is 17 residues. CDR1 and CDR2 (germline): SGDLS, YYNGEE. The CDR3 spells CASSDLALPTPINEQFF. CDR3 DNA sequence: TGTGCCAGCAGCGACCTCGCCCTTCCCACCCCCATAAATGAGCAGTTCTTC.

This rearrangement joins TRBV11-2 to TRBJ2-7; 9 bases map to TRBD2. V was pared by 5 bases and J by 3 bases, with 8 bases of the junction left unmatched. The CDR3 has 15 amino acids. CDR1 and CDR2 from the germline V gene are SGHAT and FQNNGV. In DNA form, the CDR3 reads TGTGCCAGCAGCCCCCCCGGGACTAGCTTCTACGAGCAGTACTTC. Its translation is CASSPPGTSFYEQYF.

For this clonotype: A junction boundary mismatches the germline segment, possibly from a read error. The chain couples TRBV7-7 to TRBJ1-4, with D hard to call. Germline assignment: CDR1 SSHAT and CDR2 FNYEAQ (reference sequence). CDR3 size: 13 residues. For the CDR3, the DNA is TGTGCTAGCAGCTTGAGTTCGGCTGAAAAACTGTTTTTT. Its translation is CASSLSSAEKLFF.

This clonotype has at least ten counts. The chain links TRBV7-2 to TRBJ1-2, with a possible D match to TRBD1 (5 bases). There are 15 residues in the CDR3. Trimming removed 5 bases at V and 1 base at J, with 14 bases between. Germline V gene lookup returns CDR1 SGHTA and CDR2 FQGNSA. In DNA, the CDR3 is TGTGCCAGCAGCCCTCTGGGGGGATTTAACTATGGCTACACCTTC. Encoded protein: CASSPLGGFNYGYTF.

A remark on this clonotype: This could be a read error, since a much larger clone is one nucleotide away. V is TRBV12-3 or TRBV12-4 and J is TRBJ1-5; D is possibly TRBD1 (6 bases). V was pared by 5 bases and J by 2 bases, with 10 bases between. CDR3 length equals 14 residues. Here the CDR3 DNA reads TGTGCCAGCAGTCAACAGGGTGGCAATCAGCCCCAGCATTTT. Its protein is CASSQQGGNQPQHF.

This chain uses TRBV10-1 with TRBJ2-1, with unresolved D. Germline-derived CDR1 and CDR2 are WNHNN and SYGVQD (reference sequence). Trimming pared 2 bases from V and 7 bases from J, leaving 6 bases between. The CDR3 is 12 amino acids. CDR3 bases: TGCGCCAGCAGTGAGGAGGAGAATGAGCAGTTCTTC. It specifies CASSEEENEQFF.

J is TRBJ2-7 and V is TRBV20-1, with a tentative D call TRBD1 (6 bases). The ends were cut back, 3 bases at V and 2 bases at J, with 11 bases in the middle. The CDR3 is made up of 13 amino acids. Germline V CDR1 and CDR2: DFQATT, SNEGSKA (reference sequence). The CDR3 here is CSARDRDPYEQYF. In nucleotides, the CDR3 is TGCAGTGCTAGGGACAGAGATCCCTACGAGCAGTACTTC.

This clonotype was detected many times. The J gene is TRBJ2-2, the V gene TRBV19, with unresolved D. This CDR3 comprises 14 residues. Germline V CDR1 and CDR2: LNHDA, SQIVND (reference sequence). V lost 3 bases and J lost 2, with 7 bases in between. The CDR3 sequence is CASSIRRNTGELFF. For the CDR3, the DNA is TGTGCCAGTAGTATCCGTCGCAACACCGGGGAGCTGTTTTTT. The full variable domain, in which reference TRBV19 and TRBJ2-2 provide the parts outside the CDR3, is DGGITQSPKYLFRKEGQNVTLSCEQNLNHDAMYWYRQDPGQGLRLIYYSQIVNDFQKGDIAEGYSVSREKKESFPLTVTSAQKNPTAFYLCASSIRRNTGELFFGEGSRLTVL.